Below, 21 T cell receptor beta chains from the same sample are listed, as sequenced in a study of blood T cell dynamics during melanoma immunotherapy (dated by TCRdb to 2020 to 2021). Libraries were made using the immunoSEQ multiplex PCR assay. Sourced from immuneACCESS, this table was stored by TCRdb with only in-frame sequences that have V and J called. A share of the clones is absent; for the studies checked, an unresolved V gene accounts for under half, and the remainder has no known explanation. This sample is represented by 6,300 or so clones; about 90% of them were singletons. The ten largest clones add up to 12% of the sample. Interpreted using the paper, the time point label stands for: pre-treatment baseline. The sequenced sample was cell-free DNA from blood, obtained from a patient treated with checkpoint blockade. The cell subset or site label here, explained by the study, means: plasma cell-free DNA. The receptors shown here come from a human donor with melanoma.

V usage is TRBV28 and J usage is TRBJ2-1, with D unclear. Germline V gives CDR1 MDHEN, CDR2 SYDVKM. V was shortened by 10 bases and J by 6 bases, with 13 bases between the two germline ends. The CDR3 totals 12 residues. CDR3 DNA sequence: TGTGCCATCCTCTCCACCTCCAATGAGCAGTTCTTC. This sequence encodes CAILSTSNEQFF. The whole variable domain, remainder taken from reference TRBV28 and TRBJ2-1, is DVKVTQSSRYLVKRTGEKVFLECVQDMDHENMFWYRQDPGLGLRLIYFSYDVKMKEKGDIPEGYSVSREKKERFSLILESASTNQTSMYLCAILSTSNEQFFGPGTRLTVL.

V gene TRBV18 combines with J gene TRBJ2-2; 9 positions match TRBD1. CDR3 length: 16 amino acids. Germline CDR1 is KGHSH and CDR2 is LQKENI. V was pared by 4 bases and J by 0 bases, with 3 bases of the junction left unmatched. CDR3 in DNA: TGTGCCAGCTCACAAAGACAGGGGGCGAACACCGGGGAGCTGTTTTTT. It specifies CASSQRQGANTGELFF.

V and J are TRBV4-1 and TRBJ2-7; tentative D call: TRBD2 (5 bases). The CDR3 totals 13 residues. Germline V gene data show CDR1 as MGHRA and CDR2 as YSYEKL. V gave up 0 bases and J gave up 7 bases, with 10 bases separating them. CDR3 bases: TGCGCCAGCAGCCAAGAGTCTGGGAGAGAGCAGTACTTC. Its protein product is CASSQESGREQYF.

The rearrangement joins TRBV9 to TRBJ2-1; no reliable D call. The V gene's germline CDR1 is SGDLS and CDR2 YYNGEE. There are 16 residues in the CDR3. Trimming removed 0 bases at V and 3 bases at J, with 13 bases between. CDR3 residues: CASSVVPGKGYNEQFF. The CDR3 nucleotides read TGTGCCAGCAGCGTAGTGCCTGGGAAAGGCTACAATGAGCAGTTCTTC.

The CDR3 region is CSVSGTGFPSSYNEQFF. DNA for the CDR3: TGCAGCGTTTCCGGGACAGGGTTCCCCAGCTCCTACAATGAGCAGTTCTTC. This chain uses TRBV29-1 with TRBJ2-1, with 9 bases lining up with TRBD1. The germline CDR1 and CDR2 sequences are SQVTM and ANQGSEA. Trimming took 5 bases from V and 0 from J; bases not matched to a gene: 11. This CDR3 is built from 17 residues.

V is TRBV18 and J is TRBJ1-5; D not certain. Per germline, CDR1 KGHSH and CDR2 LQKENI. The CDR3 totals 13 residues. The V end lost 2 bases, the J end lost 4 bases, and 6 bases lay between the germline ends. The CDR3 sequence: CASSPDLNQPQHF. In nucleotides, the CDR3 is TGTGCCAGCTCACCAGATCTTAATCAGCCCCAGCATTTT.

The chain couples TRBV10-1 to TRBJ1-5, with D possibly matching TRBD1 (5 bases). V dropped 11 bases and J dropped 2 bases, with 13 bases sitting between them. There are 13 residues in the CDR3. The germline V gene encodes CDR1 WNHNN and CDR2 SYGVQD (reference sequence). This CDR3 reads CAPMGERNQPQHF. CDR3 sequence (DNA): TGCGCCCCAATGGGGGAACGCAATCAGCCCCAGCATTTT.

The chain joins TRBV5-1 to TRBJ2-7, with TRBD1 matching 10 bases. J was trimmed by 3 bases and V by 4 bases; bases with no gene match: 4. This CDR3 comprises 14 residues. Germline values: CDR1 SGHRS, CDR2 YFSETQ. The CDR3 sequence: CASSRTGGNYEQYF. In DNA form, the CDR3 reads TGCGCCAGCAGCCGGACAGGGGGTAACTACGAGCAGTACTTC.

The CDR3 DNA reads as TGTGCCAGCAGCCAAGATGTTGGGGGAACCGTCGCCTACGAGCAGTACTTC. Encoded protein: CASSQDVGGTVAYEQYF. The rearrangement links TRBV4-2 to TRBJ2-7; tentatively, D is TRBD1 or TRBD2 (5 bases each). This CDR3 is built from 17 residues. V was cut by 0 bases and J by 2 bases, with 17 bases left in between. Germline CDR1 LGHNA, CDR2 YNFKEQ.

The chain joins TRBV9 to TRBJ1-1; TRBD1 might be the D (6 bases). V lost 4 bases and J 7 bases, leaving 17 bases between the germline ends. This CDR3 is 14 amino acids long. Germline loops: CDR1 SGDLS, CDR2 YYNGEE. CDR3 in DNA: TGTGCCAGCAGCAGAGACGGGGGAGGGGGTGAAGCTTTCTTT. Its protein product is CASSRDGGGGEAFF. Full variable domain (outside the CDR3, taken from reference TRBV9 and TRBJ1-1): DSGVTQTPKHLITATGQRVTLRCSPRSGDLSVYWYQQSLDQGLQFLIQYYNGEERAKGNILERFSAQQFPDLHSELNLSSLELGDSALYFCASSRDGGGGEAFFGQGTRLTVV.

V gene TRBV10-1 combines with J gene TRBJ2-1; 11 bases agree with TRBD2. The CDR3 contains 15 residues. The V segment lost 6 bases and the J segment 10 bases; nucleotides outside the gene matches: 11. The germline V gene encodes CDR1 WNHNN and CDR2 SYGVQD (reference sequence). The CDR3 sequence is CASSRLAGGLPEQFF. DNA of the CDR3: TGCGCCAGCAGCCGGCTAGCGGGGGGCCTCCCCGAGCAGTTCTTC.

This clone was detected only a few times. The chain is built from TRBV9 and TRBJ2-3, with 8 bases that match TRBD2. Germline trimming cut 1 base from V and 0 bases from J; bases unmatched to any gene: 10. The CDR3 consists of 18 residues. The germline gives CDR1 SGDLS, CDR2 YYNGEE. The CDR3 region is CASSVIAGTGSSTDTQYF. The CDR3 DNA is TGTGCCAGCAGCGTAATAGCGGGGACGGGATCTAGCACAGATACGCAGTATTTT.

This chain links TRBV19 with TRBJ2-7; TRBD1 matches at 11 bases. Unmatched junction bases numbered 4, after V lost 4 bases and J lost 2 bases. The CDR3 contains 15 residues. Germline CDR1 is LNHDA and CDR2 is SQIVND (reference sequence). The CDR3 DNA reads as TGTGCCAGTAGTAGACCGGGACAGGGGGCCTACGAGCAGTACTTC. Amino acids: CASSRPGQGAYEQYF.

The CDR3 nucleotides are TGCGCCAGCAGCCAAGATCAGTTAACGCGGGAGACCCAGTACTTC. Translating it yields CASSQDQLTRETQYF. V gene TRBV4-3 combines with J gene TRBJ2-5; no firm D call. This CDR3 is built from 15 residues. The V gene lost 0 bases and the J gene lost 5 bases, with 13 bases spanning the gap. Germline-derived CDR1 and CDR2 are LGHNA and YSLEER.

The CDR3 DNA reads TGCAGCGTTGAGTCACCCGGCTTGGCCAACGTCCTGACTTTC. Encoded protein: CSVESPGLANVLTF. The chain uses TRBV29-1 and TRBJ2-6; D gene unclear. Trimming removed 3 bases at V and 6 bases at J, with 12 bases between. The CDR3 spans 14 residues. CDR1 is SQVTM and CDR2 is ANQGSEA in the germline V gene. Looking up the rest from reference TRBV29-1 and TRBJ2-6 gives the full variable domain: SAVISQKPSRDICQRGTSLTIQCQVDSQVTMMFWYRQQPGQSLTLIATANQGSEATYESGFVIDKFPISRPNLTFSTLTVSNMSPEDSSIYLCSVESPGLANVLTFGAGSRLTVL.

This rearrangement joins TRBV5-6 to TRBJ1-2; a weak D match, TRBD1 (5 bases). The CDR3 sequence is 16 residues long. V was shortened by 3 bases and J by 2 bases, with 17 bases between the two germline ends. CDR1 is SGHDT and CDR2 is YYEEEE in the germline V gene. The CDR3 DNA is TGTGCCAGCAGCTCGCCGGGCCAGGGTTGGAACTATGGCTACACCTTC. It encodes CASSSPGQGWNYGYTF.

The chain uses TRBV11-1 and TRBJ2-7, with D possibly TRBD1 on 5 matching bases. The germline gives CDR1 SGHAT, CDR2 FQDESV (reference sequence). This CDR3 has 12 residues. V was pared by 1 base and J by 5 bases, with 6 bases between. CDR3: CASSLEGHEQYF. CDR3 DNA sequence: TGTGCCAGCAGCTTAGAGGGGCACGAGCAGTACTTC.

The chain couples TRBV4-1 to TRBJ2-1; D not certain. The CDR3 totals 13 residues. Between the trimmed V and J ends, which lost 5 bases and 3 bases, there was a span of 8 bases. Germline V gene lookup returns CDR1 MGHRA and CDR2 YSYEKL. As DNA, the CDR3 is TGCGCCAGCAGCTACGGCCGCTACAATGAGCAGTTCTTC. Translation: CASSYGRYNEQFF.

This rearrangement joins TRBV11-2 to TRBJ1-2; D unresolved. V was shortened by 5 bases and J by 4 bases, with 20 bases between the two germline ends. Germline CDR1 SGHAT, CDR2 FQNNGV. The CDR3 extends over 16 amino acids. The CDR3, as DNA: TGTGCCAGCAGCGGTTCTTCAAGCAGAAAGACCTATGGCTACACCTTC. This translates into CASSGSSSRKTYGYTF.

The chain couples TRBV2 to TRBJ1-5; no firm D call. V dropped 6 bases and J dropped 6 bases, with 15 bases sitting between them. This CDR3 is 14 amino acids long. Germline CDR1 reads SNHLY; CDR2 reads FYNNEI. The CDR3 loop reads CASSGDPQVQPQHF. In DNA, the CDR3 is TGTGCCAGCAGCGGAGACCCGCAGGTTCAGCCCCAGCATTTT.

The chain links TRBV6-5 to TRBJ1-5; the D gene is possibly TRBD1 (5 bases). The V end was cut by 6 bases, the J end by 3 bases, with 12 bases between. Germline loops: CDR1 MNHEY, CDR2 SVGAGI. This CDR3 has 14 amino acids. The CDR3 is CASRGPITNQPQHF. The CDR3 DNA reads as TGTGCCAGCAGGGGACCGATTACCAATCAGCCCCAGCATTTT.